Included here is one TCR beta chain sequence, with context. Its antigen is unidentified. PCR was performed using 60 Vbeta and 13 Jbeta primers. Assay used: immunoSEQ multiplex PCR; TCRdb lists only in-frame clones, some missing. This table has over 150,000 clones, about 80% appearing once. This sample was included in a study of cytomegalovirus exposure and HLA in healthy donors. Study findings and constraints: TCR beta chain V- and J-gene trimming was linked, in a later analysis, to a missense variant in DCLRE1C. There was a cluster of highly shared sequence variants that was likely a sequencing artifact. A few chains tied to CMV proved CMV antigen-specific in vitro.

The clonotype originates from a woman between 25 and 40 years old in good health and CMV-seropositive. Sequencing was carried out using PBMCs.

CDR3 DNA sequence: TGTGCCAGCGGGGACAGGGGTTCCTATGGCTACACCTTC. This encodes CASGDRGSYGYTF. The chain links TRBV6-1 to TRBJ1-2, with 10 bases fitting TRBD1. CDR1 and CDR2 from the germline V gene are MNHNS and SASEGT. Trimming cost V 8 bases and J 4 bases; bases outside gene matches: 4. The CDR3 is 13 residues long.